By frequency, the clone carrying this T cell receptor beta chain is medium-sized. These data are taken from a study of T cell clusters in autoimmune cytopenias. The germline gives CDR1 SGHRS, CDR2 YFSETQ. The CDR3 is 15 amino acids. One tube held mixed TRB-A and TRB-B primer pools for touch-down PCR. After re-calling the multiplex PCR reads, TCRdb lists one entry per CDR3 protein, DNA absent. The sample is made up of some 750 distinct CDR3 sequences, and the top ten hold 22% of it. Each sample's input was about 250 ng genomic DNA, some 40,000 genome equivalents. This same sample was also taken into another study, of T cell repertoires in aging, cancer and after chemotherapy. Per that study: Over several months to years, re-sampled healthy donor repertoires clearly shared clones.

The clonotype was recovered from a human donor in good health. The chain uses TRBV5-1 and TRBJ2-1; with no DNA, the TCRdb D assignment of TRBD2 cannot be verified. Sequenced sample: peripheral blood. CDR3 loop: CASSWTSGVYNEQFF.